The 11 T cell receptor beta chains in this list originate from one sample, sequenced in a study of naive and memory T cell subsets. A UMI-containing oligonucleotide was joined by 3' ligation to the TCR cDNA template. Amplification of ligated cDNA took four PCR rounds with SP2 and nested alpha and beta constant primers. TCRdb itself ran the 5' RACE reads through MiXCR, one entry per CDR3 protein. The table lists roughly 60,000 distinct CDR3 sequences, more than 7% of them singletons. The receptors stem from a male donor in good health.

This clonotype was detected ten times or more. This rearrangement joins TRBV21-1 to TRBJ1-5; the D segment call TRBD1 is taken from the table without a DNA check. TRBV21-1 has pseudogene status. The CDR3 is 15 residues long. CDR3 sequence: CASSKGTGSNQPQHF. In DNA form, the CDR3 reads TGTGCCAGCAGCAAGGGGACAGGTAGCAATCAGCCCCAGCATTTT.

Only a few counts were recorded for this clonotype. The chain combines TRBV19 with TRBJ2-3, with D possibly matching TRBD1 (6 bases). The V end was cut by 5 bases, the J end by 0 bases, with 12 bases between. The CDR3 totals 15 residues. Germline lookup yields CDR1 LNHDA and CDR2 SQIVND (reference sequence). The CDR3 DNA is TGTGCCAGTAGTCCAGACAGGCCAAGCACAGATACGCAGTATTTT. It specifies CASSPDRPSTDTQYF. Full variable domain (outside the CDR3, taken from reference TRBV19 and TRBJ2-3): DGGITQSPKYLFRKEGQNVTLSCEQNLNHDAMYWYRQDPGQGLRLIYYSQIVNDFQKGDIAEGYSVSREKKESFPLTVTSAQKNPTAFYLCASSPDRPSTDTQYFGPGTRLTVL.

This chain connects TRBV4-1 to TRBJ2-2, with 9 bases lining up with TRBD2. The germline CDR1 and CDR2 sequences are MGHRA and YSYEKL. Unmatched junction bases numbered 6, after V lost 1 base and J lost 6 bases. The CDR3 runs 16 residues. The CDR3 spells CASSQVAGGEAGELFF. Written as DNA, the CDR3 is TGCGCCAGCAGCCAAGTCGCGGGAGGGGAGGCCGGGGAGCTGTTTTTT.

This sequence joins TRBV29-1 and TRBJ2-5, with D hard to call. Germline CDR1 reads SQVTM; CDR2 reads ANQGSEA. The CDR3 consists of 13 residues. V gave up 5 bases and J gave up 4 bases, with 14 bases separating them. CDR3 DNA: TGCAGCGTTCATAGTGGGGTGGCAGAGACCCAGTACTTC. Its protein product is CSVHSGVAETQYF.

This rearrangement joins TRBV29-1 to TRBJ1-2, with D perhaps TRBD1 (5 bases). The germline V and J ends were trimmed by 5 bases and 0 bases, with 7 bases remaining between them. The CDR3 covers 12 residues. Germline V gene lookup returns CDR1 SQVTM and CDR2 ANQGSEA. CDR3 sequence (DNA): TGCAGCGTTCTGGGACCTAACTATGGCTACACCTTC. It specifies CSVLGPNYGYTF.

In its sample, this clonotype was seen a few times. The gene calls are TRBV18 and TRBJ1-2, with 8 bases lining up with TRBD1. CDR3 length: 13 residues. With V trimmed by 6 bases and J by 7 bases, 7 bases remained unmatched. Germline V gene lookup returns CDR1 KGHSH and CDR2 LQKENI. The CDR3 bases are TGTGCCAGCTCTCAAGGACAGGGTGGTGGCTACACCTTC. This encodes CASSQGQGGGYTF.

The chain's CDR3 is CASSLDSHNSPLHF. In DNA, the CDR3 is TGTGCCAGCAGCCTTGACAGCCATAATTCACCCCTCCACTTT. The V call is TRBV12-3 or TRBV12-4, the J call TRBJ1-6, with TRBD1 as a possible D gene (5 bases). The CDR3 contains 14 residues. V lost 6 bases and J 5 bases, leaving 11 bases between the germline ends.

In its sample, this clonotype was seen many times. The chain is built from TRBV3-1 and TRBJ2-7, with unresolved D. CDR1 and CDR2 from the germline V gene are LGHDT and YNNKEL (reference sequence). Between the trimmed V and J ends, which lost 1 base and 7 bases, there was a span of 8 bases. The CDR3 contains 12 residues. The CDR3 DNA follows: TGTGCCAGCAGCCAAGTGGACGGGGAGCAGTACTTC. This translates into CASSQVDGEQYF.

The sample holds a few counts of this clonotype. The rearrangement joins TRBV27 to TRBJ1-1; 7 bases are a match to TRBD1. The germline V gene has CDR1 MNHEY and CDR2 SMNVEV (reference sequence). This CDR3 has 15 residues. J lost 4 bases, V lost 4 bases, and 9 bases had no gene match. CDR3 in DNA: TGTGCCAGCAGTTCCTCGACAGGGTTCAGCACTGAAGCTTTCTTT. Encoded protein: CASSSSTGFSTEAFF.

This clonotype was seen a handful of times. The chain links TRBV29-1 to TRBJ2-3; TRBD1 might be the D (5 bases). The germline V gene has CDR1 SQVTM and CDR2 ANQGSEA. The CDR3 loop spans 15 amino acids. V was shortened by 2 bases and J by 1 base, with 13 bases between the two germline ends. This CDR3 reads CSVEPHLGGTDTQYF. CDR3 nucleotide sequence: TGCAGCGTTGAACCGCATCTAGGGGGCACAGATACGCAGTATTTT.

This clonotype was seen more than once but under ten times. The chain is built from TRBV6-5 and TRBJ1-2; possibly TRBD1 for D (5 bases). The V gene's germline CDR1 is MNHEY and CDR2 SVGAGI. Between the trimmed V and J ends, which lost 2 bases and 6 bases, there was a span of 13 bases. This CDR3 region has 14 residues. The CDR3, as DNA: TGTGCCAGCAGTTACCGCCCTGGCAGGGATGGCTACACCTTC. It translates to CASSYRPGRDGYTF.